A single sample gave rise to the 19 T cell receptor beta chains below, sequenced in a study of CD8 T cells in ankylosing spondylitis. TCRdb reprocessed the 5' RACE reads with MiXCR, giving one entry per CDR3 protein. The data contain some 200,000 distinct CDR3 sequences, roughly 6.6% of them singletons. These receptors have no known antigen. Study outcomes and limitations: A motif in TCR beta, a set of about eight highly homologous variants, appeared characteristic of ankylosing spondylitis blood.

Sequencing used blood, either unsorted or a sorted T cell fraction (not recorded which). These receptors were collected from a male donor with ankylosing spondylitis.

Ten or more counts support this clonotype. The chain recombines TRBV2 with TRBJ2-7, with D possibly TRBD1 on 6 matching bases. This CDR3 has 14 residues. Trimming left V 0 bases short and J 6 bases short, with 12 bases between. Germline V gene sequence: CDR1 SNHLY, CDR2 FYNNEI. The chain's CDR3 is CASSEARGGVEQYF. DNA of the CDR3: TGTGCCAGCAGTGAAGCTCGAGGGGGTGTCGAGCAGTACTTC.

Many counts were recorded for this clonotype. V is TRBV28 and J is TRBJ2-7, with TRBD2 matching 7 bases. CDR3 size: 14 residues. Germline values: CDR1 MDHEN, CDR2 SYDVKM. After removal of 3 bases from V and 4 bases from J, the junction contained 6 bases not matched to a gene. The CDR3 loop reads CASSFGGRGYEQYF. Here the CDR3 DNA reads TGTGCCAGCAGTTTCGGTGGGAGGGGATACGAGCAGTACTTC.

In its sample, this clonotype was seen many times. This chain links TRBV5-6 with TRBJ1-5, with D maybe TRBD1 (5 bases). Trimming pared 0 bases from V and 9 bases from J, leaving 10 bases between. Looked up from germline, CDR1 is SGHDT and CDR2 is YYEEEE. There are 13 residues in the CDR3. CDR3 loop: CASSLGTGGPQHF. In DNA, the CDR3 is TGTGCCAGCAGCTTGGGGACCGGGGGGCCCCAGCATTTT. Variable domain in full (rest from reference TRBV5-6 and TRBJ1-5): DAGVTQSPTHLIKTRGQQVTLRCSPKSGHDTVSWYQQALGQGPQFIFQYYEEEERQRGNFPDRFSGHQFPNYSSELNVNALLLGDSALYLCASSLGTGGPQHFGDGTRLSIL.

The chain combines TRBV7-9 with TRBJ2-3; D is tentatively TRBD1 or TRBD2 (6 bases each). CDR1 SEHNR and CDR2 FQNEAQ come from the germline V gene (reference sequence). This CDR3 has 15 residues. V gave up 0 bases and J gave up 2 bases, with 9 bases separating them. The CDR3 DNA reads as TGTGCCAGCAGCTTAGCGGGGGGCCACACAGATACGCAGTATTTT. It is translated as CASSLAGGHTDTQYF.

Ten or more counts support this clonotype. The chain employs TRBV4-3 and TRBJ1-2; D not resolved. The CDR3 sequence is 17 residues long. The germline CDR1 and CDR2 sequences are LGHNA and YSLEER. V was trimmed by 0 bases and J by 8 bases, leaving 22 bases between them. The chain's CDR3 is CASSQDPGEAQLLGYTF. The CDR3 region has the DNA TGCGCCAGCAGCCAAGACCCTGGGGAGGCACAACTATTGGGCTACACCTTC.

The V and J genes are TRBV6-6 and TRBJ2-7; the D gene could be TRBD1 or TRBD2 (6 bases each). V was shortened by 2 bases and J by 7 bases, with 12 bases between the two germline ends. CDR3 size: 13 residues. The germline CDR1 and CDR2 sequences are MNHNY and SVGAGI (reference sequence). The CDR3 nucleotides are TGTGCCAGCAGTTACGGCCGGGGGCAGGAGCAGTACTTC. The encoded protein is CASSYGRGQEQYF.

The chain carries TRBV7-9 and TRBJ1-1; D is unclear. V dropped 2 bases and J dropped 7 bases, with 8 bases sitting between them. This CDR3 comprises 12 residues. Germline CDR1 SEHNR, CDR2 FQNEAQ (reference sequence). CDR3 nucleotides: TGTGCCAGCAGCTTATTCGGCGATGAAGCTTTCTTT. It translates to CASSLFGDEAFF.

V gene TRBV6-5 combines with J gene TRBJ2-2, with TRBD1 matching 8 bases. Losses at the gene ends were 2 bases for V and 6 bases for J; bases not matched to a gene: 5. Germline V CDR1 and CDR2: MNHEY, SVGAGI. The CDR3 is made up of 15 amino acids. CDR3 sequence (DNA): TGTGCCAGCAGTTACCGGACAGGGAGTGCCGGGGAGCTGTTTTTT. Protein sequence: CASSYRTGSAGELFF.

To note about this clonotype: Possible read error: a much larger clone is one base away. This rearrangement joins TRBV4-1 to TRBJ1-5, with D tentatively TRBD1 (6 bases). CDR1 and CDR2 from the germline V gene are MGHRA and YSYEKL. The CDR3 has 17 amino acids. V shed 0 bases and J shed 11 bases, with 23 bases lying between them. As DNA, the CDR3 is TGCGCCAGCAGCCAAGATCGGGGGGCAGAGGCCCTAGGGGCCCAGCATTTT. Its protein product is CASSQDRGAEALGAQHF.

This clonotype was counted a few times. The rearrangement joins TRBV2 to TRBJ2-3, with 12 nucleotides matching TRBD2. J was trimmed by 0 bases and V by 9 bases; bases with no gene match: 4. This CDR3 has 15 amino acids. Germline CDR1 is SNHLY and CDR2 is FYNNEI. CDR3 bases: TGTGCCAGGGACGGGACTAGCGGGAGCACAGATACGCAGTATTTT. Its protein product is CARDGTSGSTDTQYF. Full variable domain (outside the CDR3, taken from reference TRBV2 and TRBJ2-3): EPEVTQTPSHQVTQMGQEVILRCVPISNHLYFYWYRQILGQKVEFLVSFYNNEISEKSEIFDDQFSVERPDGSNFTLKIRSTKLEDSAMYFCARDGTSGSTDTQYFGPGTRLTVL.

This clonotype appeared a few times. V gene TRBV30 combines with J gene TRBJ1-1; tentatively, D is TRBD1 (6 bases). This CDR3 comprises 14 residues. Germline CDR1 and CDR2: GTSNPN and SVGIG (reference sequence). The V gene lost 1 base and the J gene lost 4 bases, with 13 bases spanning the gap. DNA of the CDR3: TGTGCCTGGAGTGGGGGTCGGGGGCTCACTGAAGCTTTCTTT. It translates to CAWSGGRGLTEAFF.

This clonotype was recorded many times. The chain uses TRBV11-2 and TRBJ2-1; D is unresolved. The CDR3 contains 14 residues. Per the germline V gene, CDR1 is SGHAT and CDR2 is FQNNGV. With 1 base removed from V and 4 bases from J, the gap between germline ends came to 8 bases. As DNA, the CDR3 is TGTGCCAGCAGCTTAGGGGGATGGTACAATGAGCAGTTCTTC. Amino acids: CASSLGGWYNEQFF.

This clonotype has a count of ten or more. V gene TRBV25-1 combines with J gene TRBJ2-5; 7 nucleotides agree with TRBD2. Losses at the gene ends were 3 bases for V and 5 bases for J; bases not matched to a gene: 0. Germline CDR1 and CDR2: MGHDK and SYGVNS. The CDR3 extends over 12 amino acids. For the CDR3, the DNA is TGTGCCAGCAGTGACGGGAGGGAGACCCAGTACTTC. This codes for CASSDGRETQYF.

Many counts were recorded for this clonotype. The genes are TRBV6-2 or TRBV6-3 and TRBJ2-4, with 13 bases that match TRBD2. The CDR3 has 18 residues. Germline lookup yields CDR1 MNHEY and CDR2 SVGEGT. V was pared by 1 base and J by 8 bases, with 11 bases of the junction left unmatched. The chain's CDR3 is CASSYFKPRTSGRDIQYF. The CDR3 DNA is TGTGCCAGCAGTTACTTCAAACCTCGGACTAGCGGGAGAGACATTCAGTACTTC.

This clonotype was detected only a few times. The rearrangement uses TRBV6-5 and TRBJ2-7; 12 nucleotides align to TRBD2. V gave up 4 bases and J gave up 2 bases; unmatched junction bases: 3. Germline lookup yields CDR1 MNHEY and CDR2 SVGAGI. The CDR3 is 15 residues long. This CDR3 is CASSSTSGGAYEQYF. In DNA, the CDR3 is TGTGCCAGCAGTTCGACTAGCGGGGGAGCCTACGAGCAGTACTTC.

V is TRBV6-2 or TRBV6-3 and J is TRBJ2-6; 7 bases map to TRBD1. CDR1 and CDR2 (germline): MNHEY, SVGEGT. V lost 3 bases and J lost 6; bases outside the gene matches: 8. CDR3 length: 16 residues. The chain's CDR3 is CASSYYRGAKANVLTF. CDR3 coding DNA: TGTGCCAGCAGTTATTACAGGGGCGCGAAGGCCAACGTCCTGACTTTC.

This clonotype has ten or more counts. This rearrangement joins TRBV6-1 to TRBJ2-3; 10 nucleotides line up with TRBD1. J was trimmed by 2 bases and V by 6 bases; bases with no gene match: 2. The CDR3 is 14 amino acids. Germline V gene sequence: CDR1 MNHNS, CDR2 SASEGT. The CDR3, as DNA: TGTGCCAGCAGCGGGACAGGGGACACAGATACGCAGTATTTT. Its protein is CASSGTGDTDTQYF.

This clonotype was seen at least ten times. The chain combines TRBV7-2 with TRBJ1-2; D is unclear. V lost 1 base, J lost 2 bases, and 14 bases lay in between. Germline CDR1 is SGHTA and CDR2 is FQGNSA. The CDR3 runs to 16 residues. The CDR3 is CASSLEHLAWNYGYTF. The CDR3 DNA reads TGTGCCAGCAGCTTAGAACATTTAGCCTGGAACTATGGCTACACCTTC.

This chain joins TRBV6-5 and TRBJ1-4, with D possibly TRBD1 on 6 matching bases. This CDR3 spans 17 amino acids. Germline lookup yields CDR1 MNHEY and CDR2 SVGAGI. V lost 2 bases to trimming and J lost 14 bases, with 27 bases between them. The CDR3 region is CASSYQAGGGVNEGLFF. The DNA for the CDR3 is TGTGCCAGCAGTTACCAGGCGGGGGGCGGCGTTAATGAAGGGCTGTTTTTT.